This TCR beta chain was sequenced during a study of PD-1 blockade in classical Hodgkin lymphoma. Data came from immunoSEQ multiplex PCR; TCRdb stores just in-frame clones and leaves some out. The sample has tens of thousands of clones, around four fifths seen once. As for time point: cycle 4 day 1 (C4D1), after more than 5 weeks of nivolumab. Brentuximab vedotin exposure varied among the patients, all of whom had relapsed after autologous stem cell transplantation. V was shortened by 7 bases and J by 7 bases, with 14 bases between the two germline ends. The CDR3 is 13 amino acids. In germline, CDR1 is MNHEY, CDR2 SVGAGI.

The specimen comprised peripheral blood mononuclear cells (PBMCs), sampled before the fourth cycle of nivolumab. This TCR was sampled from a human donor with classical Hodgkin lymphoma. This chain links TRBV6-5 with TRBJ1-5; no firm D call. CDR3 DNA sequence: TGTGCCAGCATTCCTACGATCAACCAGCCCCAGCATTTT. It encodes CASIPTINQPQHF.